Following are 14 T cell receptor beta chains from one sample sequenced in a study of OX40 agonist ivuxolimab in advanced cancers. Sequencing used immunoSEQ multiplex PCR; TCRdb keeps in-frame clones, though not all of them. The sample holds about 36,000 clones; more than 75% are singletons and the top ten take less than 30%. Sequenced here: CD4+ or CD8+ T cells sorted from blood, sampled in a trial of the OX40 agonist ivuxolimab. These receptors came from an adult with an advanced solid tumor such as melanoma, head and neck, liver or kidney cancer.

The chain has TRBV2 and TRBJ1-5; D gene uncertain. This CDR3 has 14 residues. V lost 6 bases to trimming and J lost 4 bases, with 13 bases between them. From germline, CDR1 is SNHLY and CDR2 FYNNEI. The CDR3 region has the DNA TGTGCCAGCAGAAACGACCCCCAAAATCAGCCCCAGCATTTT. The encoded protein is CASRNDPQNQPQHF.

Comments on this clone: The same CDR3 can be traced to other DNA sequences in this sample. The rearrangement joins TRBV6-5 to TRBJ1-1; D is unclear. Trimming left V 5 bases short and J 0 bases short, with 10 bases between. The germline V gene has CDR1 MNHEY and CDR2 SVGAGI. This CDR3 comprises 14 residues. The CDR3 region is CASSEGGLNTEAFF. CDR3 nucleotides: TGTGCCAGCAGTGAGGGAGGGCTGAACACTGAAGCTTTCTTT.

V gene TRBV5-6 combines with J gene TRBJ2-3; no firm D call. The CDR3 loop spans 12 amino acids. Germline-derived CDR1 and CDR2 are SGHDT and YYEEEE. Trimming took 4 bases from V and 11 from J, leaving 14 bases between them. The CDR3 loop reads CASSRTTMGQYF. CDR3 nucleotide sequence: TGTGCCAGCAGCCGTACAACGATGGGGCAGTATTTT.

The V gene is TRBV30, the J gene TRBJ1-2; D is undetermined. Between the trimmed V and J ends, which lost 2 bases and 6 bases, there was a span of 13 bases. Germline CDR1 reads GTSNPN; CDR2 reads SVGIG (reference sequence). This CDR3 has 13 amino acids. The CDR3, as DNA: TGTGCCTGGAGTCTGGTTTTCGGGAATGGCTACACCTTC. This translates into CAWSLVFGNGYTF.

The CDR3 nucleotides read TGTGCCAGCAGCTTAGTGGGTGGCACAGATACGCAGTATTTT. Amino acid sequence: CASSLVGGTDTQYF. The rearrangement links TRBV7-6 to TRBJ2-3; no firm D call. The CDR3 has 14 amino acids. Trimming took off 1 base at V and 1 base at J, with 6 bases between the two ends. CDR1 SGHVS and CDR2 FNYEAQ come from the germline V gene. The complete variable domain, with remaining parts taken from reference TRBV7-6 and TRBJ2-3, reads GAGVSQSPRYKVTKRGQDVALRCDPISGHVSLYWYRQALGQGPEFLTYFNYEAQQDKSGLPNDRFSAERPEGSISTLTIQRTEQRDSAMYRCASSLVGGTDTQYFGPGTRLTVL.

The chain links TRBV28 to TRBJ1-2; tentative D call: TRBD1 (6 bases). V lost 6 bases, J lost 5 bases, and 16 bases lay in between. The CDR3 has 14 residues. CDR1 is MDHEN, CDR2 SYDVKM, per germline. The CDR3 region has the DNA TGTGCCAGCAGACAGGGTTCTTTGGGTTATGGCTACACCTTC. This translates into CASRQGSLGYGYTF.

This clone was recorded a few times. This chain links TRBV21-1 with TRBJ1-6; the DNA was not compared with TRBD1, the D call given in the table. TRBV21-1 is labeled a pseudogene. The CDR3 is 14 residues long. The CDR3 DNA follows: TGTGCCAGCTGGCCCGAGGGGGCTCAGTCACCCCTCCACTTT. Protein sequence: CASWPEGAQSPLHF.

The chain combines TRBV19 with TRBJ2-2; D is tentatively TRBD1 or TRBD2 (6 bases each). In germline, CDR1 is LNHDA, CDR2 SQIVND (reference sequence). CDR3 length: 14 residues. Trimming cost V 4 bases and J 3 bases, with 9 bases left between them. CDR3 residues: CASSRGADTGELFF. CDR3 nucleotides: TGTGCCAGTAGTAGGGGGGCGGACACCGGGGAGCTGTTTTTT.

V usage is TRBV6-5 and J usage is TRBJ1-5; 7 bases line up with TRBD1. The CDR3 has 14 residues. The V and J ends lost 6 bases and 6 bases, in that order; junction bases with no gene match: 8. Germline values: CDR1 MNHEY, CDR2 SVGAGI. The CDR3 DNA reads as TGTGCCAGCAGCATCACAGGGGTAGGTCAGCCCCAGCATTTT. The encoded protein is CASSITGVGQPQHF.

The DNA of the CDR3 is TGTGCCAGCGGTGCGGGACTCCGGCCCTCAGATACGCAGTATTTT. Encoded protein: CASGAGLRPSDTQYF. The chain is built from TRBV5-4 and TRBJ2-3; tentative D call: TRBD2 (6 bases). In germline, CDR1 is SGHNT, CDR2 YYREEE (reference sequence). The CDR3 loop spans 15 amino acids. Trimming removed 7 bases at V and 4 bases at J, with 19 bases between.

V is TRBV6-5 and J is TRBJ1-3; D possibly corresponds to TRBD1 (6 bases). CDR1 is MNHEY and CDR2 is SVGAGI in the germline V gene. The V end lost 3 bases, the J end lost 0 bases, and 9 bases lay between the germline ends. The CDR3 runs to 15 residues. CDR3 protein: CASSYRGSSGNTIYF. In nucleotides, the CDR3 is TGTGCCAGCAGTTATAGGGGGAGCTCTGGAAACACCATATATTTT.

The V gene is TRBV9, the J gene TRBJ1-1; D remains ambiguous. The V end was cut by 0 bases, the J end by 5 bases, with 14 bases between. CDR1 is SGDLS and CDR2 is YYNGEE in the germline V gene. The CDR3 runs 15 residues. CDR3: CASSVASNYLTEAFF. CDR3 in DNA: TGTGCCAGCAGCGTAGCCTCGAATTATTTAACTGAAGCTTTCTTT. The variable domain in full, with the rest retrieved from reference TRBV9 and TRBJ1-1, is DSGVTQTPKHLITATGQRVTLRCSPRSGDLSVYWYQQSLDQGLQFLIQYYNGEERAKGNILERFSAQQFPDLHSELNLSSLELGDSALYFCASSVASNYLTEAFFGQGTRLTVV.

This clone was found a few times. This rearrangement joins TRBV7-8 to TRBJ1-1; 7 bases match TRBD1. After removal of 7 bases from V and 2 bases from J, the junction contained 4 bases not matched to a gene. CDR1 is SGHVS and CDR2 is FQNEAQ in the germline V gene. The CDR3 is 13 residues long. This CDR3 is CASTKGANTEAFF. The CDR3 region has the DNA TGTGCCAGCACCAAGGGGGCAAACACTGAAGCTTTCTTT.

CDR3 region: CASSPLKGLALWNEQFF. The CDR3 DNA reads as TGTGCCAGCAGCCCCCTAAAAGGACTAGCGTTGTGGAATGAGCAGTTCTTC. The rearrangement joins TRBV2 to TRBJ2-1, with TRBD2 identical over 9 bases. This CDR3 spans 17 amino acids. Germline V gives CDR1 SNHLY, CDR2 FYNNEI. The V and J ends lost 6 bases and 7 bases, in that order; junction bases with no gene match: 16.